These 28 T cell receptor beta chains were all obtained from the same sample, sequenced in a study of control samples from healthy donors and cancer patients. TCRdb keeps only in-frame clones here, not all; method: immunoSEQ multiplex PCR. Here the sample spans some 100,000 clones, 85% to 90% being singletons. The material sequenced was blood. These receptors came from a young man in good health.

The chain couples TRBV7-3 to TRBJ1-1; D is uncertain. V shed 0 bases and J shed 4 bases, with 6 bases lying between them. This CDR3 region has 13 residues. CDR1 and CDR2 (germline): SGHTA, FQGTGA. The CDR3 spells CASSLTPITEAFF. CDR3 DNA: TGTGCCAGCAGCTTAACCCCTATCACTGAAGCTTTCTTT.

The chain carries TRBV24-1 and TRBJ2-1; weak D call: TRBD2 (6 bases). V shed 4 bases and J shed 0 bases, with 12 bases lying between them. CDR1 is KGHDR, CDR2 SFDVKD, per germline. The CDR3 runs 16 residues. CDR3 DNA sequence: TGTGCCACCAGTGACCCGGGAGTAAGCTCCTACAATGAGCAGTTCTTC. Amino acids: CATSDPGVSSYNEQFF.

The chain uses TRBV4-2 and TRBJ2-7; D is perhaps TRBD2 (6 bases). Trimming pared 1 base from V and 2 bases from J, leaving 12 bases between. This CDR3 is built from 15 residues. The germline gives CDR1 LGHNA, CDR2 YNFKEQ. In DNA, the CDR3 is TGTGCCAGCAGCCAAGGGTTCGGGGGAGCCTACGAGCAGTACTTC. Translated, it gives CASSQGFGGAYEQYF.

A few counts support this clone. The chain carries TRBV5-4 and TRBJ2-5; TRBD2 matches at 9 bases. The CDR3 is 16 residues long. The V gene's germline CDR1 is SGHNT and CDR2 YYREEE (reference sequence). Germline trimming cut 0 bases from V and 4 bases from J; bases unmatched to any gene: 7. The CDR3 DNA reads TGTGCCAGCAGCTTGGTCCTAGCGGGATCCGGAGAGACCCAGTACTTC. This translates into CASSLVLAGSGETQYF.

The chain carries TRBV27 and TRBJ1-2; D is uncertain. The germline gives CDR1 MNHEY, CDR2 SMNVEV (reference sequence). The CDR3 is made up of 13 amino acids. Trimming shortened V by 7 bases and J by 6 bases, and 15 bases separated the two germline ends. CDR3 residues: CASKRSDGDGYTF. The CDR3, as DNA: TGTGCCAGCAAGCGATCGGATGGGGATGGCTACACCTTC.

J is TRBJ2-3 and V is TRBV19, with D maybe TRBD2 (5 bases). CDR3 length: 16 residues. CDR1 is LNHDA, CDR2 SQIVND, per germline (reference sequence). Deletions cut 5 bases from V and 2 bases from J, with 17 bases between. CDR3 DNA: TGTGCCAGTAGTCCCAGAGGGCTGGAGGCCACAGATACGCAGTATTTT. It codes for CASSPRGLEATDTQYF.

This sequence joins TRBV7-3 and TRBJ2-2, with D possibly being TRBD2 (6 bases). V was clipped by 5 bases and J by 3 bases, with 13 bases between them. The germline CDR1 and CDR2 sequences are SGHTA and FQGTGA. The CDR3 contains 15 residues. This chain's CDR3 is CASSPGLAYTGELFF. Written as DNA, the CDR3 is TGTGCCAGCAGCCCCGGGCTAGCGTACACCGGGGAGCTGTTTTTT.

The chain has TRBV2 and TRBJ2-1; D may be TRBD1 (6 bases). V lost 4 bases and J lost 10, with 8 bases in between. The CDR3 loop spans 11 amino acids. CDR1 is SNHLY and CDR2 is FYNNEI in the germline V gene. CDR3 nucleotide sequence: TGTGCCAGCAGTGGGGGGCGGGAGCAGTTCTTC. Residues: CASSGGREQFF. Drawing the rest from reference TRBV2 and TRBJ2-1, the complete variable domain is EPEVTQTPSHQVTQMGQEVILRCVPISNHLYFYWYRQILGQKVEFLVSFYNNEISEKSEIFDDQFSVERPDGSNFTLKIRSTKLEDSAMYFCASSGGREQFFGPGTRLTVL.

The chain recombines TRBV11-3 with TRBJ2-7; 11 nucleotides line up with TRBD2. This CDR3 comprises 15 residues. Germline CDR1 SGHNT, CDR2 YENEEA. Losses at the gene ends were 5 bases for V and 4 bases for J; bases not matched to a gene: 7. The CDR3 protein is CASSRIGTSGYEQYF. In DNA, the CDR3 is TGTGCCAGCAGCCGTATAGGGACTAGCGGATACGAGCAGTACTTC.

This clone was counted between two and nine times. V and J are TRBV19 and TRBJ2-1; 9 bases are shared with TRBD1. The CDR3 has 13 residues. The germline V gene encodes CDR1 LNHDA and CDR2 SQIVND (reference sequence). The J segment lost 9 bases and the V segment lost 6 bases, leaving 6 bases of the junction unmatched. The CDR3 loop reads CASSRQGVGEQFF. The CDR3 nucleotides read TGTGCCAGTAGCCGACAGGGGGTCGGTGAGCAGTTCTTC.

The CDR3 region is CASSLSQLRTDTQYF. The CDR3 nucleotides are TGTGCCAGCAGCTTAAGTCAGCTACGCACAGATACGCAGTATTTT. V usage is TRBV7-3 and J usage is TRBJ2-3; D unresolved. The V gene's germline CDR1 is SGHTA and CDR2 FQGTGA. The CDR3 extends over 15 amino acids. V was pared by 1 base and J by 1 base, with 9 bases between.

The rearrangement joins TRBV21-1 to TRBJ2-5; TRBD1 is the table's D call and was not checked against the DNA. TRBV21-1 is a pseudogene locus. CDR3 length: 21 amino acids. CDR3 sequence (DNA): TGTGCCAGCAGCCTTATATACCCGGGACAGGGGGCGTTTTGCCAGCAAGAGACCCAGTACTTC. This encodes CASSLIYPGQGAFCQQETQYF.

The chain joins TRBV5-4 to TRBJ2-1, with D perhaps matching TRBD2 (6 bases). The CDR3 loop spans 13 amino acids. V was cut by 0 bases and J by 8 bases, with 9 bases left in between. Germline CDR1 SGHNT, CDR2 YYREEE (reference sequence). In DNA form, the CDR3 reads TGTGCCAGCAGCTTGGCCGCGGGGCATGAGCAGTTCTTC. Its translation is CASSLAAGHEQFF.

The V gene is TRBV12-5, the J gene TRBJ2-2; a possible D gene is TRBD1 (5 bases). The germline gives CDR1 LGHNT, CDR2 FRNRAP. This CDR3 spans 13 amino acids. V was shortened by 3 bases and J by 3 bases, with 5 bases between the two germline ends. The CDR3 bases are TGTGCTAGTGGTTTCAGGGACACCGGGGAGCTGTTTTTT. This codes for CASGFRDTGELFF.

The V and J genes are TRBV10-1 and TRBJ2-1; 12 bases match TRBD2. CDR1 is WNHNN, CDR2 SYGVQD, per germline (reference sequence). Trimming removed 6 bases from V and 9 bases from J; junction bases left unmatched: 27. The CDR3 is 21 residues long. The CDR3 DNA reads as TGCGCCAGCAGCCCGGGACAGGGATTGGGCCTAGCGGGAGGGCGAAAGGGTGAGCAGTTCTTC. Translated, it gives CASSPGQGLGLAGGRKGEQFF.

This clone showed up just once. The rearrangement links TRBV4-1 to TRBJ2-5; TRBD2 aligns across 13 bases. The ends lost 3 bases at V and 5 bases at J; junction bases unmatched: 6. CDR3 length: 16 residues. In germline, CDR1 is MGHRA, CDR2 YSYEKL. This chain's CDR3 is CASSQPTSGRTETQYF. CDR3 DNA: TGCGCCAGCAGCCAGCCGACTAGCGGGAGGACGGAGACCCAGTACTTC.

The chain combines TRBV4-2 with TRBJ1-3; D is unresolved. Germline V CDR1 and CDR2: LGHNA, YNFKEQ. Between the trimmed V and J ends, which lost 0 bases and 0 bases, there was a span of 6 bases. CDR3 length: 15 residues. The CDR3 DNA reads TGTGCCAGCAGCCAAGAAGTTGGCTCTGGAAACACCATATATTTT. Protein sequence: CASSQEVGSGNTIYF.

The chain employs TRBV7-2 and TRBJ2-2; 15 positions match TRBD2. With 0 bases clipped from V and 0 bases from J, the junction kept 5 bases outside the gene matches. Germline assignment: CDR1 SGHTA and CDR2 FQGNSA. The length of the CDR3 is 20 residues. The CDR3 nucleotides read TGTGCCAGCAGCTTAGCCGGACTAGCGGGAGGGGTTACGAACACCGGGGAGCTGTTTTTT. Amino acid sequence: CASSLAGLAGGVTNTGELFF.

This chain uses TRBV2 with TRBJ2-3, with D possibly TRBD2 on 6 matching bases. CDR1 and CDR2 (germline): SNHLY, FYNNEI. The CDR3 runs 15 residues. V shed 3 bases and J shed 2 bases, with 12 bases lying between them. Written as DNA, the CDR3 is TGTGCCAGCAGTGACGACGGGAGAGACACAGATACGCAGTATTTT. This sequence encodes CASSDDGRDTDTQYF.

The chain has TRBV27 and TRBJ2-3, with D possibly matching TRBD1 (6 bases). V was clipped by 7 bases and J by 10 bases, with 27 bases between them. The CDR3 length is 16 residues. Germline CDR1 reads MNHEY; CDR2 reads SMNVEV (reference sequence). CDR3 residues: CASMITGPGTAGAQYF. The DNA for the CDR3 is TGTGCCAGCATGATAACGGGACCCGGAACCGCAGGGGCGCAGTATTTT.

CDR3 region: CATGPRAGGPTDTQYF. The CDR3 nucleotides read TGTGCCACCGGGCCCAGAGCGGGAGGGCCGACAGATACGCAGTATTTT. The rearrangement joins TRBV9 to TRBJ2-3; 10 bases are shared with TRBD2. CDR3 size: 16 residues. With V trimmed by 9 bases and J by 3 bases, 13 bases remained unmatched. Germline V CDR1 and CDR2: SGDLS, YYNGEE.

The rearrangement joins TRBV7-6 to TRBJ2-7; D gene unclear. CDR3 length: 14 amino acids. Between the trimmed V and J ends, which lost 3 bases and 3 bases, there was a span of 12 bases. Germline V gives CDR1 SGHVS, CDR2 FNYEAQ. CDR3 DNA sequence: TGTGCCAGCAGCTTCTCCGACCGGAACTACGAGCAGTACTTC. Its translation is CASSFSDRNYEQYF.

The chain is built from TRBV5-4 and TRBJ2-7, with 7 positions matching TRBD2. Germline values: CDR1 SGHNT, CDR2 YYREEE (reference sequence). V gave up 4 bases and J gave up 0 bases; unmatched junction bases: 10. This CDR3 is built from 16 residues. The CDR3 coding sequence is TGTGCCAGCAGCGACGAGAATCAGCGGGGCTCCTACGAGCAGTACTTC. Its translation is CASSDENQRGSYEQYF.

The chain recombines TRBV30 with TRBJ1-3; 7 nucleotides align to TRBD1. Germline values: CDR1 GTSNPN, CDR2 SVGIG (reference sequence). The CDR3 consists of 13 residues. V lost 5 bases and J lost 2; bases outside the gene matches: 3. For the CDR3, the DNA is TGTGCCTGGGAAACAGGGGCTGGAAACACCATATATTTT. Translation gives CAWETGAGNTIYF.

This clone was counted between two and nine times. This rearrangement joins TRBV10-3 to TRBJ1-1; TRBD1 agrees at 7 bases. V shed 10 bases and J 0 bases; nucleotides not matched to a gene: 8. CDR1 and CDR2 from the germline V gene are ENHRY and SYGVKD. The CDR3 loop spans 14 amino acids. The CDR3 sequence: CATGGTELNTEAFF. As DNA, the CDR3 is TGTGCCACCGGGGGGACAGAACTGAACACTGAAGCTTTCTTT.

The genes are TRBV6-4 and TRBJ2-7; 14 bases are a match to TRBD2. Germline values: CDR1 MRHNA, CDR2 SNTAGT. V was pared by 4 bases and J by 6 bases, with 2 bases of the junction left unmatched. The CDR3 is made up of 14 amino acids. The CDR3 DNA is TGTGCCAGCAGTGCCGGGACTAGCGGGAGCGAGCAGTACTTC. This translates into CASSAGTSGSEQYF.

The chain employs TRBV28 and TRBJ1-2; TRBD1 matches at 8 bases. V lost 8 bases, J lost 5 bases, and 7 bases stayed unmatched. This CDR3 contains 13 residues. Germline V gene data show CDR1 as MDHEN and CDR2 as SYDVKM. The CDR3 reads CASGQGGMYGYTF. The CDR3 region has the DNA TGTGCCAGCGGACAGGGTGGCATGTATGGCTACACCTTC.

This clone was counted a single time. This chain joins TRBV18 and TRBJ2-1; the match to TRBD1 covers 7 bases. Unmatched junction bases numbered 2, after V lost 1 base and J lost 8 bases. The germline V gene has CDR1 KGHSH and CDR2 LQKENI. This CDR3 spans 13 amino acids. In nucleotides, the CDR3 is TGTGCCAGCTCACCACAGGGGGCCGATGAGCAGTTCTTC. Translated, it gives CASSPQGADEQFF.